These 21 T cell receptor beta chains were sequenced from one sample in a study of T cell changes during pregnancy in multiple sclerosis. Produced via immunoSEQ multiplex PCR; TCRdb's table is partial and in-frame only. This table holds over 50,000 clones, around 90% found once. Sequenced here: peripheral blood, sampled in the first trimester of pregnancy. These receptors were collected from a female donor with multiple sclerosis, enrolled in a pregnancy study.

V usage is TRBV4-1 and J usage is TRBJ2-7; 8 nucleotides line up with TRBD1. Germline lookup yields CDR1 MGHRA and CDR2 YSYEKL. After removal of 3 bases from V and 5 bases from J, the junction contained 9 bases not matched to a gene. The CDR3 runs 15 residues. CDR3 sequence: CASSQRPGQGDEQYF. Written as DNA, the CDR3 is TGCGCCAGCAGCCAGAGGCCCGGACAGGGCGACGAGCAGTACTTC.

The sample holds a few counts of this clone. The V gene is TRBV28, the J gene TRBJ1-1; possible D gene TRBD1, 5 bases. The V and J ends lost 11 bases and 0 bases respectively, with 13 bases between them. Germline assignment: CDR1 MDHEN and CDR2 SYDVKM. This CDR3 has 13 amino acids. DNA of the CDR3: TGTGCCGGGGGGGACGACGTGAACACTGAAGCTTTCTTT. Protein product: CAGGDDVNTEAFF. Using reference TRBV28 and TRBJ1-1 for the parts outside the CDR3, the full variable domain is DVKVTQSSRYLVKRTGEKVFLECVQDMDHENMFWYRQDPGLGLRLIYFSYDVKMKEKGDIPEGYSVSREKKERFSLILESASTNQTSMYLCAGGDDVNTEAFFGQGTRLTVV.

The chain couples TRBV10-1 to TRBJ2-2; D call uncertain. Trimming took 3 bases from V and 0 from J, leaving 5 bases between them. Germline lookup yields CDR1 WNHNN and CDR2 SYGVQD (reference sequence). The CDR3 is 14 residues long. As DNA, the CDR3 is TGCGCCAGCAGTGACTATTCGAACACCGGGGAGCTGTTTTTT. Amino acids: CASSDYSNTGELFF.

The chain combines TRBV28 with TRBJ2-7; D gene uncertain. Germline loops: CDR1 MDHEN, CDR2 SYDVKM. Trimming removed 10 bases from V and 3 bases from J, with 10 bases in between. The CDR3 loop spans 11 amino acids. The CDR3 bases are TGTGCCACGGGTCTCTTCTACGAGCAGTACTTC. Protein sequence: CATGLFYEQYF. Looking up the rest from reference TRBV28 and TRBJ2-7 gives the full variable domain: DVKVTQSSRYLVKRTGEKVFLECVQDMDHENMFWYRQDPGLGLRLIYFSYDVKMKEKGDIPEGYSVSREKKERFSLILESASTNQTSMYLCATGLFYEQYFGPGTRLTVT.

This clone occurred once. The chain combines TRBV4-2 with TRBJ2-1; TRBD2 matches 13 bases. The CDR3 runs to 18 residues. Germline CDR1 and CDR2: LGHNA and YNFKEQ. V shed 4 bases and J 9 bases; nucleotides not matched to a gene: 15. For the CDR3, the DNA is TGTGCCAGCAGCCCCCTCAGAAGCGGGACTAGCGGGATTGGTGAGCAGTTCTTC. This codes for CASSPLRSGTSGIGEQFF.

This clone was counted a single time. The chain's CDR3 is CSLGGGTEAFF. The DNA of the CDR3 is TGCAGTCTGGGAGGGGGCACTGAAGCTTTCTTT. The chain recombines TRBV29-1 with TRBJ1-1; possible D gene TRBD1, 6 bases. This CDR3 has 11 residues. The germline V gene has CDR1 SQVTM and CDR2 ANQGSEA.

The V and J genes are TRBV5-1 and TRBJ2-7, with D possibly matching TRBD2 (5 bases). The CDR3 sequence is 14 residues long. The V end was cut by 3 bases, the J end by 0 bases, with 10 bases between. CDR1 is SGHRS, CDR2 YFSETQ, per germline. The CDR3 reads CASSSPGVSYEQYF. The CDR3 DNA sequence: TGCGCCAGCAGCTCCCCCGGGGTCTCCTACGAGCAGTACTTC. The full variable domain, in which reference TRBV5-1 and TRBJ2-7 provide the parts outside the CDR3, is KAGVTQTPRYLIKTRGQQVTLSCSPISGHRSVSWYQQTPGQGLQFLFEYFSETQRNKGNFPGRFSGRQFSNSRSEMNVSTLELGDSALYLCASSSPGVSYEQYFGPGTRLTVT.

This chain joins TRBV25-1 and TRBJ2-5, with D perhaps TRBD2 (5 bases). The CDR3 is made up of 16 amino acids. Germline V gene lookup returns CDR1 MGHDK and CDR2 SYGVNS. The germline V and J ends were trimmed by 2 bases and 5 bases, with 18 bases remaining between them. CDR3 amino acids: CASSEGLAEGLETQYF. In DNA form, the CDR3 reads TGTGCCAGCAGTGAAGGGCTAGCCGAAGGGTTGGAGACCCAGTACTTC.

This sequence joins TRBV25-1 and TRBJ2-3; no definite D call. The CDR3 runs 12 residues. Trimming stripped 5 bases from V and 6 bases from J, with 9 bases between. Germline CDR1 is MGHDK and CDR2 is SYGVNS. The chain's CDR3 is CASSIHEDTQYF. CDR3 coding DNA: TGTGCCAGCAGTATCCACGAGGATACGCAGTATTTT.

The V gene is TRBV27, the J gene TRBJ1-2, with TRBD1 matching 8 bases. Germline V gives CDR1 MNHEY, CDR2 SMNVEV (reference sequence). The CDR3 extends over 16 amino acids. V shed 0 bases, J shed 6 bases, and the junction held 9 bases outside the gene matches. CDR3 coding DNA: TGTGCCAGCAGTTTATCATACTCGGGGACAGGAGATGGCTACACCTTC. Translation: CASSLSYSGTGDGYTF.

This chain connects TRBV23-1 to TRBJ1-1; D unclear. TRBV23-1 is identified as an open reading frame with a role that is uncertain. V lost 6 bases and J lost 6, with 11 bases in between. This CDR3 contains 12 residues. This CDR3 reads CASSLYEPEAFF. The CDR3 DNA reads TGCGCCAGCAGCCTATATGAACCTGAAGCTTTCTTT.

The V and J genes are TRBV7-9 and TRBJ2-3; the match to TRBD2 covers 7 bases. CDR1 and CDR2 (germline): SEHNR, FQNEAQ (reference sequence). Germline trimming cut 5 bases from V and 0 bases from J; bases unmatched to any gene: 8. CDR3 size: 16 residues. The CDR3 DNA is TGTGCCAGCAGCCCGAAGAGCGGGATTAGCACAGATACGCAGTATTTT. Protein sequence: CASSPKSGISTDTQYF.

A single count supports this clone. V usage is TRBV6-4 and J usage is TRBJ2-3, with D perhaps matching TRBD2 (5 bases). The CDR3 spans 14 residues. Germline loops: CDR1 MRHNA, CDR2 SNTAGT. Deletions cut 6 bases from V and 0 bases from J, with 10 bases between. In DNA, the CDR3 is TGTGCCAGCAGGGCAGCGGTTAGCACAGATACGCAGTATTTT. Translated: CASRAAVSTDTQYF.

This chain connects TRBV6-1 to TRBJ1-2; D not certain. The CDR3 extends over 13 amino acids. V shed 6 bases and J shed 5 bases, with 13 bases lying between them. Germline assignment: CDR1 MNHNS and CDR2 SASEGT. CDR3 coding DNA: TGTGCCAGCAGCATCGGACTTGAGTATGGCTACACCTTC. This codes for CASSIGLEYGYTF.

V usage is TRBV5-1 and J usage is TRBJ2-7; 8 bases map to TRBD1. Per germline, CDR1 SGHRS and CDR2 YFSETQ. This CDR3 is 17 amino acids long. Trimming cost V 1 base and J 3 bases; bases outside gene matches: 12. The CDR3 region has the DNA TGCGCCAGCAGCTTGAAGTATGGGGCAGGGGGCATCTACGAGCAGTACTTC. Residues: CASSLKYGAGGIYEQYF.

This clone was counted a few times. V is TRBV14 and J is TRBJ2-1, with 9 positions matching TRBD1. V was clipped by 0 bases and J by 2 bases; unmatched bases: 8. The CDR3 contains 18 residues. Germline V gene data show CDR1 as SGHDN and CDR2 as FVKESK. The CDR3: CASSQDKGQGTPYNEQFF. CDR3 coding DNA: TGTGCCAGCAGCCAAGATAAGGGACAGGGTACCCCCTACAATGAGCAGTTCTTC. Based on the CDR3 plus reference TRBV14 and TRBJ2-1, the full variable domain is EAGVTQFPSHSVIEKGQTVTLRCDPISGHDNLYWYRRVMGKEIKFLLHFVKESKQDESGMPNNRFLAERTGGTYSTLKVQPAELEDSGVYFCASSQDKGQGTPYNEQFFGPGTRLTVL.

This chain connects TRBV5-1 to TRBJ2-5; maybe TRBD1 (5 bases). V was cut by 1 base and J by 1 base, with 8 bases left in between. CDR3 length equals 14 residues. The germline V gene encodes CDR1 SGHRS and CDR2 YFSETQ. This CDR3 reads CASSLPGSQETQYF. The CDR3 bases are TGCGCCAGCAGCTTGCCAGGGTCCCAAGAGACCCAGTACTTC.

This chain links TRBV13 with TRBJ1-3; D is unresolved. Germline V gene data show CDR1 as PRHDT and CDR2 as FYEKMQ (reference sequence). CDR3 length: 13 residues. Trimming shortened V by 2 bases and J by 1 base, and 3 bases separated the two germline ends. The CDR3 loop reads CASSLQSGNTIYF. CDR3 DNA sequence: TGTGCCAGCAGCTTACAGTCTGGAAACACCATATATTTT.

The chain couples TRBV23-1 to TRBJ2-1; TRBD2 matches 7 bases. TRBV23-1 is identified as an open reading frame with a role that is uncertain. V lost 0 bases, J lost 3 bases, and 14 bases stayed unmatched. This CDR3 has 19 amino acids. In nucleotides, the CDR3 is TGCGCCAGCAGTCAATCGGGAGGGAGGGACCTTTCGGGCTACAATGAGCAGTTCTTC. It codes for CASSQSGGRDLSGYNEQFF.

The rearrangement links TRBV6-5 to TRBJ1-1, with 9 bases lining up with TRBD1. The CDR3 is made up of 15 amino acids. Per germline, CDR1 MNHEY and CDR2 SVGAGI. Trimming at V came to 0 bases and at J to 6 bases, leaving 5 bases not matched to a gene. CDR3 nucleotides: TGTGCCAGCAGTTACTCAGGGACAGGGACCTCTGAAGCTTTCTTT. It encodes CASSYSGTGTSEAFF.

The gene calls are TRBV7-9 and TRBJ2-4, with D unresolved. The germline CDR1 and CDR2 sequences are SEHNR and FQNEAQ (reference sequence). V lost 1 base to trimming and J lost 8 bases, with 15 bases between them. This CDR3 comprises 15 residues. CDR3 amino acids: CASSLEYEVWDIQYF. The DNA of the CDR3 is TGTGCCAGCAGCTTAGAGTATGAGGTTTGGGACATTCAGTACTTC.